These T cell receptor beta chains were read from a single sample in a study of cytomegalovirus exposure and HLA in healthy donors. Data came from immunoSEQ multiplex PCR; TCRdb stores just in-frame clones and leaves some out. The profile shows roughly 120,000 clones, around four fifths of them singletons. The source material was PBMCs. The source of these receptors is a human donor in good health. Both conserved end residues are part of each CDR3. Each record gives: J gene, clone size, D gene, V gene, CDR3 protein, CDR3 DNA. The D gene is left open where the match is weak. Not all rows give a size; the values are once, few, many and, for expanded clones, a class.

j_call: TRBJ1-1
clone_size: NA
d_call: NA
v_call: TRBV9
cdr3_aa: CASSPASGFGNTEAFF
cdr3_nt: TGTGCCAGCAGCCCTGCTTCGGGGTTTGGGAACACTGAAGCTTTCTTT

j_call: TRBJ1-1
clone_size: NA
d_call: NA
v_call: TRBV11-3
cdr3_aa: CASSLVSGTEAFF
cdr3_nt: TGTGCCAGCAGCTTAGTGTCGGGCACTGAAGCTTTCTTT

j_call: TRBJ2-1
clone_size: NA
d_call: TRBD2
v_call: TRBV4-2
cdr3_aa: CASSQVTSGGNEQFF
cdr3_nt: TGTGCCAGCAGCCAAGTTACTAGCGGGGGCAATGAGCAGTTCTTC

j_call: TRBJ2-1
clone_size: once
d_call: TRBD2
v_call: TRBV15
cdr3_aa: CATTPTLAGGLYEQFF
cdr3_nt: TGTGCCACCACCCCAACCTTAGCGGGGGGGCTATATGAGCAGTTCTTC

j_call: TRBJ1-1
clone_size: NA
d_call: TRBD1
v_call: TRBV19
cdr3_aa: CATRQGALGLGEAFF
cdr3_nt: TGTGCCACCCGCCAGGGGGCGCTTGGGTTGGGCGAAGCTTTCTTT

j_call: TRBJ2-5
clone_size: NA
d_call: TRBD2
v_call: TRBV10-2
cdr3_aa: CASFSGETQYF
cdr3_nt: TGCGCCAGCTTTAGCGGGGAGACCCAGTACTTC

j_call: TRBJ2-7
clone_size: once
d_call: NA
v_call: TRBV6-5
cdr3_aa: CASSGTLSGEQYF
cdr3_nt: TGTGCCAGCAGCGGGACATTATCGGGGGAGCAGTACTTC

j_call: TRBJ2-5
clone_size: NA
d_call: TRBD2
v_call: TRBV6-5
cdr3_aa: CASKSAGGPETQYF
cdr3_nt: TGTGCCAGCAAATCAGCGGGGGGGCCAGAGACCCAGTACTTC

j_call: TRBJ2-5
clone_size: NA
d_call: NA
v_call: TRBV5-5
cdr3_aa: CASSLGGGTQETQYF
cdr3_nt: TGTGCCAGCAGCTTGGGGGGGGGCACCCAAGAGACCCAGTACTTC

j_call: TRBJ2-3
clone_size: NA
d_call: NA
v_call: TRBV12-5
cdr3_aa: CASGSSLLNTDTQYF
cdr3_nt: TGTGCTAGTGGTTCTAGTCTATTGAACACAGATACGCAGTATTTT

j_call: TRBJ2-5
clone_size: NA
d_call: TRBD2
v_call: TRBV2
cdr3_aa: CASSDGGGLGETQYF
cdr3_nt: TGTGCCAGCAGTGATGGGGGAGGGCTTGGAGAGACCCAGTACTTC

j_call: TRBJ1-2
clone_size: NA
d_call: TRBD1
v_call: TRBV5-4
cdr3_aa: CASSNRQGGNYGYTF
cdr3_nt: TGTGCCAGCAGCAATAGACAGGGCGGAAACTATGGCTACACCTTC

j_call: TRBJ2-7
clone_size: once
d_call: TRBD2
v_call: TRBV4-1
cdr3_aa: CASSQTSGGVSYEQYF
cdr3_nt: TGCGCCAGCAGCCAAACTAGCGGGGGGGTCTCCTACGAGCAGTACTTC

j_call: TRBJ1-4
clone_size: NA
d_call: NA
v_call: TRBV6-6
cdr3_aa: CASSPRTASNEKLFF
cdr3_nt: TGTGCCAGCAGTCCGAGGACAGCGTCTAATGAAAAACTGTTTTTT

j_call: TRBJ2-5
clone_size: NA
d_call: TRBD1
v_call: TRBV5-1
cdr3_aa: CASSLEGQGAGETQYF
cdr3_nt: TGCGCCAGCAGCTTGGAAGGACAGGGGGCGGGGGAGACCCAGTACTTC

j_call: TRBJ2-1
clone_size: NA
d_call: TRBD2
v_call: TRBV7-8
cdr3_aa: CASSLHFGGANEQFF
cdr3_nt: TGTGCCAGCAGCTTGCACTTCGGGGGGGCCAATGAGCAGTTCTTC

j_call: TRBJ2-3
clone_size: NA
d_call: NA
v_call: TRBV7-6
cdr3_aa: CASSPRLEYTDTQYF
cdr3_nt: TGTGCCAGCAGCCCCAGACTAGAATACACAGATACGCAGTATTTT

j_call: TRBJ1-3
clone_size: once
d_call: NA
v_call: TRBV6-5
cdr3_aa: CASSRTGPGNTIYF
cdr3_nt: TGTGCCAGCTCCCGAACAGGGCCTGGAAACACCATATATTTT

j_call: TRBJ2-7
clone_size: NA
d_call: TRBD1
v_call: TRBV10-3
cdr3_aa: CAISEQGVGYEQYF
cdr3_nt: TGTGCCATCAGTGAACAGGGGGTGGGCTACGAGCAGTACTTC

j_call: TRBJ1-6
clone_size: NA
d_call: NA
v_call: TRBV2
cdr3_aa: CASSGEGGFNSPLHF
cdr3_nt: TGTGCCAGCAGTGGCGAAGGGGGTTTTAATTCACCCCTCCACTTT

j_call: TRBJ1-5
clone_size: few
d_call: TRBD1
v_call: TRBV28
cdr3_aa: CASRGTDQPQHF
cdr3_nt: TGTGCCAGCAGGGGGACAGATCAGCCCCAGCATTTT

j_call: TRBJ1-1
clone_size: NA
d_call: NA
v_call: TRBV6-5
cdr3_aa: CASSNPRGDSAFF
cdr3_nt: TGTGCCAGCAGTAACCCCCGGGGGGACTCAGCTTTCTTT

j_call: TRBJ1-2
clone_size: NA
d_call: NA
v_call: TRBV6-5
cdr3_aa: CASSKTVDYGYTF
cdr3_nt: TGTGCCAGCAGTAAGACAGTTGACTATGGCTACACCTTC

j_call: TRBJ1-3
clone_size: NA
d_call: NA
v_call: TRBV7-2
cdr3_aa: CASSFYNTIYF
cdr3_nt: TGTGCCAGCAGCTTCTACAACACCATATATTTT

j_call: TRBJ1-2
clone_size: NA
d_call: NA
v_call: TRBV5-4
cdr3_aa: CASSSAGPHYGYTF
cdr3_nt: TGTGCCAGCAGCTCGGCGGGACCACACTATGGCTACACCTTC

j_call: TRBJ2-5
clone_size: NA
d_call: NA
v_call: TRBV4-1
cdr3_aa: CASSPGPLALGGTQYF
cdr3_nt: TGCGCCAGCAGCCCGGGACCACTAGCACTCGGGGGTACCCAGTACTTC

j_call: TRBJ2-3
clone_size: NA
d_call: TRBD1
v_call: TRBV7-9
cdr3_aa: CASSLVGTGSDTQYF
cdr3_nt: TGTGCCAGCAGCTTAGTGGGGACAGGGTCAGATACGCAGTATTTT

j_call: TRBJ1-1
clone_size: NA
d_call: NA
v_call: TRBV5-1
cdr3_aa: CASSSDRLNTEAFF
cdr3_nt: TGCGCCAGCAGCTCCGACAGGCTGAACACTGAAGCTTTCTTT

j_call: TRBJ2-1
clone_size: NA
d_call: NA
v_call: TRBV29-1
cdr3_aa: CSVVVRGNEQFF
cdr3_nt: TGCAGCGTTGTGGTTCGGGGTAATGAGCAGTTCTTC

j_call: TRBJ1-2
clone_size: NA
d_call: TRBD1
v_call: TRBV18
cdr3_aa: CASSSDRVLGGYTF
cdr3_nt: TGTGCCAGCTCCTCCGACAGGGTTCTTGGTGGCTACACCTTC

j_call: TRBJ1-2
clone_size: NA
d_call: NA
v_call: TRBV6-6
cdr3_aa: CASSYGLSSGGYTF
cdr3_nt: TGTGCCAGCAGTTACGGACTGTCCTCTGGTGGCTACACCTTC

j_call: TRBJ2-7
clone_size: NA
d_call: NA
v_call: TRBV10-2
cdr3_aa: CASSSGDSYEQYF
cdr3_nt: TGCGCCAGCAGTTCCGGGGACTCCTACGAGCAGTACTTC

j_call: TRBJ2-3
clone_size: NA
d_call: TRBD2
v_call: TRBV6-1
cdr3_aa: CASSESGGGLGNTQYF
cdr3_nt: TGTGCCAGCAGTGAAAGCGGGGGAGGACTTGGAAATACGCAGTATTTT

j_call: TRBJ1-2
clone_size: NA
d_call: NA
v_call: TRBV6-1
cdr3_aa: CASTQGSYGYTF
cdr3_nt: TGTGCCAGCACTCAGGGTAGCTATGGCTACACCTTC

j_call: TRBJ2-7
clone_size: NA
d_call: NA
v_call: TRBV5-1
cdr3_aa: CASSLGVFSSYEQYF
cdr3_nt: TGCGCCAGCAGCTTGGGTGTGTTCAGCTCCTACGAGCAGTACTTC

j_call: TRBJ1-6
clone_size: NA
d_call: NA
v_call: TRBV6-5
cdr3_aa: CASRRYGIDSPLHF
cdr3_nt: TGTGCCAGCAGACGGTACGGGATTGATTCACCCCTCCACTTT

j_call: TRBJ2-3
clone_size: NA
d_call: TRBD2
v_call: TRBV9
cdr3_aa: CASSVSGGHTDTQYF
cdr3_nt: TGTGCCAGCAGCGTTAGCGGGGGGCACACAGATACGCAGTATTTT

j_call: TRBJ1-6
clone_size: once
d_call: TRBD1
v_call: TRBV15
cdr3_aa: CATSSNTGPTGGSPLHF
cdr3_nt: TGTGCCACCAGCAGTAATACCGGGCCCACAGGGGGGTCACCCCTCCACTTT

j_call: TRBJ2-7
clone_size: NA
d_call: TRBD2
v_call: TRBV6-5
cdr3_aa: CASSNLLAGEFYEQYF
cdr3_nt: TGTGCCAGCAGTAACTTACTAGCGGGGGAATTCTACGAGCAGTACTTC

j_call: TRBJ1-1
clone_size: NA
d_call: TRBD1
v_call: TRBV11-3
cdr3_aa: CASSRGGRGDLNTEAFF
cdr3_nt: TGTGCCAGCAGCCGAGGGGGCAGGGGGGACCTGAACACTGAAGCTTTCTTT

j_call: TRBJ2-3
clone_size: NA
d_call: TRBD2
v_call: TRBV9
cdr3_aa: CASSAERGATDTQYF
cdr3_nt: TGTGCCAGCAGCGCCGAGCGGGGGGCAACAGATACGCAGTATTTT

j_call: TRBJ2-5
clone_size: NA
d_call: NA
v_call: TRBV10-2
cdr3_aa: CASLPTVYQETQYF
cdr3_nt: TGCGCCAGCCTGCCGACAGTGTACCAAGAGACCCAGTACTTC

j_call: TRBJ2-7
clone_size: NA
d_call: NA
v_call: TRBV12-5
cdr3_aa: CASGWHYEQYF
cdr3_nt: TGTGCTAGTGGTTGGCACTACGAGCAGTACTTC

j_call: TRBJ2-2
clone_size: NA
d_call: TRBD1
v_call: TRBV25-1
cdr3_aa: CASRKTGTGVSGELFF
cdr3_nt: TGTGCCAGCAGAAAGACCGGGACAGGGGTTTCCGGGGAGCTGTTTTTT

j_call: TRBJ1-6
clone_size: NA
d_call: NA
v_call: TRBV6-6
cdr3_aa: CASEAAGPFNSPLHF
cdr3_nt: TGTGCCAGCGAAGCCGCGGGACCGTTTAATTCACCCCTCCACTTT

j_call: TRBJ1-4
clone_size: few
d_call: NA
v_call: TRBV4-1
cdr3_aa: CASSHRDTLNEKLFF
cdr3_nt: TGCGCCAGCAGCCACCGGGACACGCTTAATGAAAAACTGTTTTTT

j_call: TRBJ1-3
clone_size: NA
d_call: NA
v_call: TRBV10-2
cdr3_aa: CASRPAGGAGNTIYF
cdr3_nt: TGCGCCAGCCGTCCCGCCGGGGGAGCCGGAAACACCATATATTTT

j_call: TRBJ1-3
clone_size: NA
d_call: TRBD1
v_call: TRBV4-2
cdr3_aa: CASSRSGQSSGNTIYF
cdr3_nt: TGTGCCAGCAGCCGGTCGGGACAGAGCTCTGGAAACACCATATATTTT

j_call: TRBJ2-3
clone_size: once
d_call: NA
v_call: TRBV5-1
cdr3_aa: CASSSTGTDTQYF
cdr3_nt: TGCGCCAGCAGCTCCACAGGGACAGATACGCAGTATTTT